This T cell receptor (beta chain) was sequenced in a study of cytomegalovirus exposure and HLA in healthy donors. The study's findings and limits: With later analysis, a missense DCLRE1C variant became linked to TCR beta V- and J-gene trimming.

A remark on this clone: Its cognate antigen is unknown.

The PCR had 60 Vbeta and 13 Jbeta primers. Data came from immunoSEQ multiplex PCR; TCRdb stores just in-frame clones and leaves some out. The table lists approximately 88,000 clones, around three quarters of them singletons. Sequenced material: PBMCs. The receptor's source is a male donor in good health and CMV-seronegative.

The CDR3 region is CASSLPTMTGPNTGELFF. In nucleotides, the CDR3 is TGTGCCAGCAGTTTGCCCACGATGACAGGCCCTAACACCGGGGAGCTGTTTTTT. This chain joins TRBV27 and TRBJ2-2; D might be TRBD1 (6 bases). The length of the CDR3 is 18 residues. Trimming took off 3 bases at V and 2 bases at J, with 19 bases between the two ends. Germline V CDR1 and CDR2: MNHEY, SMNVEV (reference sequence).